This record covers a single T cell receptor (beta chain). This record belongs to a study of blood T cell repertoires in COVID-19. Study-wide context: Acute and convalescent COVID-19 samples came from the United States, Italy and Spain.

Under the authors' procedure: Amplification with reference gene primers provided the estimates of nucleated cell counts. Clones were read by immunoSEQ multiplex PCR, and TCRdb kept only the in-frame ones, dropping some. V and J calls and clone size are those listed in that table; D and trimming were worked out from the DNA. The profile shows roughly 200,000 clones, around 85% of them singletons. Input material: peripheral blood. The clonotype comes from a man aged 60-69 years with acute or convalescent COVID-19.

The CDR3 loop is CASRPAETGTGELFF. In DNA form, the CDR3 reads TGTGCCAGCAGGCCAGCGGAGACGGGCACCGGGGAGCTGTTTTTT. The J gene is TRBJ2-2, the V gene TRBV2, with D tentatively TRBD2 (5 bases). The CDR3 consists of 15 residues. Germline V gives CDR1 SNHLY, CDR2 FYNNEI. V lost 6 bases, J lost 4 bases, and 15 bases lay in between.